The 4 T cell receptor beta chains given below trace back to one sample, sequenced in a study of Graves' ophthalmopathy and Graves' hyperthyroidism. Scientists amplified the TCR beta CDR3 regions from RNA transcripts. Second-round multiplex PCR followed a first-round RT-PCR using HTBI primers. TCRdb analysed the multiplex PCR reads with MiXCR anew, one entry per CDR3 protein. The sample lists fewer than 650,000 distinct CDR3 sequences; 22% were seen once. The sequenced material came from peripheral blood. These receptors all come from a woman aged 18-29 years with stable Graves' hyperthyroidism. Some clones in this sample may be carry-over from other donors' samples.

This clonotype was seen more than once but under ten times. The chain has TRBV6-2 or TRBV6-3 and TRBJ2-2; 13 bases fit TRBD2. Germline V CDR1 and CDR2: MNHEY, SVGEGT. The CDR3 totals 17 residues. Trimming took 7 bases from V and 4 from J; bases not matched to a gene: 9. The CDR3 here is CASNPTSGGASTGELFF. In DNA, the CDR3 is TGTGCCAGCAACCCCACTAGCGGGGGGGCCAGCACCGGGGAGCTGTTTTTT.

This clonotype appeared many times. The V call is TRBV7-3, the J call TRBJ2-1, with 8 bases that match TRBD2. J was trimmed by 0 bases and V by 5 bases; bases with no gene match: 6. The germline V gene has CDR1 SGHTA and CDR2 FQGTGA. The CDR3 runs to 16 residues. CDR3 protein: CASSVSGASSYNEQFF. CDR3 coding DNA: TGTGCCAGCAGCGTTAGCGGGGCTAGCTCCTACAATGAGCAGTTCTTC. Supplemented by reference TRBV7-3 and TRBJ2-1, the full variable domain reads GAGVSQTPSNKVTEKGKYVELRCDPISGHTALYWYRQSLGQGPEFLIYFQGTGAADDSGLPNDRFFAVRPEGSVSTLKIQRTERGDSAVYLCASSVSGASSYNEQFFGPGTRLTVL.

The chain couples TRBV6-5 to TRBJ1-5, with TRBD1 as a possible D gene (5 bases). Trimming took 4 bases from V and 4 from J, leaving 11 bases between them. The CDR3 runs to 14 residues. CDR1 and CDR2 from the germline V gene are MNHEY and SVGAGI. The CDR3 reads CASSSGIPNQPQHF. CDR3 nucleotide sequence: TGTGCCAGCAGTTCAGGGATTCCTAATCAGCCCCAGCATTTT.

CDR3 nucleotide sequence: TGTGCCAGCAGTTCGGACAGGGCGAGTGGAGCTTTCTTT. As protein: CASSSDRASGAFF. The rearrangement uses TRBV12-3 or TRBV12-4 and TRBJ1-1, with 8 positions matching TRBD1. CDR3 length equals 13 residues. V lost 4 bases to trimming and J lost 10 bases; unmatched junction nucleotides: 8.